This is a list of T cell receptor beta chains from one sample in a study of blood T cell repertoires in COVID-19. The protocol was immunoSEQ multiplex PCR, while the TCRdb copy is restricted to in-frame clones and leaves out a portion. The sample has approximately 130,000 clones, 81% seen once; the top ten hold more than 7.5%. The sequenced sample consisted of peripheral blood. The source of these receptors is an older woman with active or convalescent COVID-19. Each CDR3 is given with its conserved first and last residue. Fields, in order: V gene, clone size, J gene, D gene, CDR3 protein. The D gene is left open where the match is weak. Clone size appears in some rows only: once, few, many, or a class for an expanded clone.

>TRBV9|NA|TRBJ1-3|NA
CASSVDAGAGNTIYF
>TRBV2|few|TRBJ1-6|NA
CASSEWESYNSPLHF
>TRBV29-1|once|TRBJ1-1|NA
CSVEDRYEAFF
>TRBV15|NA|TRBJ1-5|NA
CATSFDSVNQPQHF
>TRBV28|few|TRBJ1-1|NA
CASSLGRYTEAFF
>TRBV29-1|NA|TRBJ1-2|NA
CSVTRDTYGYTF
>TRBV6-1|NA|TRBJ2-5|NA
CASSPFTGNGETQYF
>TRBV4-2|once|TRBJ1-1|NA
CASSQEPFLSTGNTEAFF
>TRBV5-6|NA|TRBJ1-5|NA
CASSLGRMYSNQPQHF
>TRBV6-1|NA|TRBJ1-2|TRBD1
CASSEPGQGALGYTF
>TRBV11-2|NA|TRBJ2-2|TRBD2
CASSLSTSGELYRTGELFF
>TRBV27|NA|TRBJ2-5|TRBD2
CASTRTSGDKETQYF
>TRBV19|once|TRBJ1-2|TRBD1
CASSILTGDPIYGYTF
>TRBV5-4|NA|TRBJ1-2|NA
CASSPGKGYTF
>TRBV6-1|once|TRBJ1-1|NA
CASSERQVINTEAFF
>TRBV7-2|NA|TRBJ2-3|NA
CASSLAPAGLSTDTQYF
>TRBV9|NA|TRBJ1-3|NA
CASSARGNTIYF
>TRBV5-1|NA|TRBJ1-1|NA
CASSNIDRTTNTEAFF
>TRBV30|NA|TRBJ1-5|TRBD1
CAWQTGQGQPQHF
>TRBV24-1|NA|TRBJ2-4|TRBD1
CATEKGQGLIQYF
>TRBV10-3|NA|TRBJ1-5|NA
CAIGRDGNQPQHF
>TRBV5-1|NA|TRBJ2-5|NA
CASRLREETQYF
>TRBV28|NA|TRBJ1-1|NA
CASSFSDGQPGVEAFF
>TRBV4-1|NA|TRBJ1-1|NA
CASSQDRRTEAFF
>TRBV5-1|NA|TRBJ1-3|NA
CASSARDLGNTIYF
>TRBV29-1|NA|TRBJ2-7|NA
CSVEGRGSYEQYF
>TRBV7-9|NA|TRBJ1-1|NA
CASSPGSGLNTEAFF
>TRBV30|once|TRBJ2-3|TRBD2
CAGPLLAGIDTQYF
>TRBV9|NA|TRBJ2-7|NA
CASSVGGDSEQYF
>TRBV7-3|NA|TRBJ2-2|NA
CASSSSRAGTGELFF
>TRBV5-4|NA|TRBJ1-2|TRBD1
CASSSTGVHGYTF
>TRBV19|NA|TRBJ2-7|TRBD2
CASRITSGNSYEQYF
>TRBV27|NA|TRBJ2-4|NA
CASSLVGWELGNIQYF
>TRBV19|NA|TRBJ1-2|NA
CASTQIREMGGYTF
>TRBV7-6|NA|TRBJ1-2|TRBD1
CASSFLIGGQGARGYGYTF